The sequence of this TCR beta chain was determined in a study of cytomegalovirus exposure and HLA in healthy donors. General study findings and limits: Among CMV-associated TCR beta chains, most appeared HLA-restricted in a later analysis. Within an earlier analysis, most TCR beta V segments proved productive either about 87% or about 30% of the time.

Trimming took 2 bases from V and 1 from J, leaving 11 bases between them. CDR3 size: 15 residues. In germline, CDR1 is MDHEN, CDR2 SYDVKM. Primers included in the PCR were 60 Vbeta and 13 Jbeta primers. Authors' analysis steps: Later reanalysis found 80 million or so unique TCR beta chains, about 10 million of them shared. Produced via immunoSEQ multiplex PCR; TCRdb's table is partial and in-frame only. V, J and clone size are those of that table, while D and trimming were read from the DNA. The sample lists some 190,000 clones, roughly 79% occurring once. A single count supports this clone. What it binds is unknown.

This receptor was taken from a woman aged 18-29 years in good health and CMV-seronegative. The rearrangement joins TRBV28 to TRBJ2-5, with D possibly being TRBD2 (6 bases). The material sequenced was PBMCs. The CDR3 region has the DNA TGTGCCAGCAGTTTAGGCGGGAACGCCCAAGAGACCCAGTACTTC. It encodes CASSLGGNAQETQYF.